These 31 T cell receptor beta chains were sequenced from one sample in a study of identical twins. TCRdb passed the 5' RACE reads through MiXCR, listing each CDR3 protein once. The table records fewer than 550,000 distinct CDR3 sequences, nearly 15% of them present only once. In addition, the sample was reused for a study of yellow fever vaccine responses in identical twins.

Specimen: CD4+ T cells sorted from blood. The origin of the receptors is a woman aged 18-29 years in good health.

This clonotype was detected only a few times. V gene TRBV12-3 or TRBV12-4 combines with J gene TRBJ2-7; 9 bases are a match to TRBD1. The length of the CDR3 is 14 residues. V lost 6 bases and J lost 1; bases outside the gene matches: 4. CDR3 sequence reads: CASRGQGLSYEQYF. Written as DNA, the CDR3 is TGTGCCAGCAGGGGACAGGGCTTATCCTACGAGCAGTACTTC.

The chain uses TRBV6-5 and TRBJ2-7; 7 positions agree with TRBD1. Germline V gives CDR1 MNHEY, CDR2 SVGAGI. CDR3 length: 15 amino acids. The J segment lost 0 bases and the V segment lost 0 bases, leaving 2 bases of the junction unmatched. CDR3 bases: TGTGCCAGCAGTTACTCGACAGGGTTCTCCTACGAGCAGTACGTC. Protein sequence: CASSYSTGFSYEQYV.

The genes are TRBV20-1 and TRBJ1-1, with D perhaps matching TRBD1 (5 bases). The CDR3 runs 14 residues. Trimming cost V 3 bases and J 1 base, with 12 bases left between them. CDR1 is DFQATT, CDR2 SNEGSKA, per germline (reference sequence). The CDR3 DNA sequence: TGCAGTGCTAGCGTCACCCAGGGGAACACTGAAGCTTTCTTT. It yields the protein CSASVTQGNTEAFF.

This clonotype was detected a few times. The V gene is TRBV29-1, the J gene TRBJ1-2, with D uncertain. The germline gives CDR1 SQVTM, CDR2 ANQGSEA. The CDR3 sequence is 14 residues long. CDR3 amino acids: CRESRLRTNYGYTF. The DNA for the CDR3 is TGCAGGGAAAGTCGTCTACGAACTAACTATGGCTACACCTTC.

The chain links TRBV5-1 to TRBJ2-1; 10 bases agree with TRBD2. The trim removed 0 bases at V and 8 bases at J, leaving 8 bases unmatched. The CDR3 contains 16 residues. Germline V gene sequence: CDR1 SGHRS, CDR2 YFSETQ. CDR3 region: CASSLETSGPRDEQFF. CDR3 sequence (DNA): TGCGCCAGCAGCTTGGAGACTAGCGGGCCCCGGGATGAGCAGTTCTTC.

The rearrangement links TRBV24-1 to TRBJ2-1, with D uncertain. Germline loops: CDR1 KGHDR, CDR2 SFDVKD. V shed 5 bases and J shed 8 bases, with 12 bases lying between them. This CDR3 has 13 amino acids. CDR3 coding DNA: TGTGCCACCAGTGCTGACTTCGAATATGAGCAGTTCTTC. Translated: CATSADFEYEQFF.

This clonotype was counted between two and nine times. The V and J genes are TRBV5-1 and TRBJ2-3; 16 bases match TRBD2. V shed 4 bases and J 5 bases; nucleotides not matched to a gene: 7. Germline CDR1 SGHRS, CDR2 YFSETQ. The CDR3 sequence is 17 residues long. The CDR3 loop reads CASSVGTSGGVEDTQYF. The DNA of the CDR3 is TGCGCCAGCAGCGTAGGGACTAGCGGGGGGGTAGAAGATACGCAGTATTTT.

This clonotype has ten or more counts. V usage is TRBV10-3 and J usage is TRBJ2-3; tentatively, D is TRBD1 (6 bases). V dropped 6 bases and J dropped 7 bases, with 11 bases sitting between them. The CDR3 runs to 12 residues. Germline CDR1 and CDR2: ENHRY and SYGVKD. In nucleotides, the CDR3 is TGTGCCATCAGCGCGGACAGAAATACGCAGTATTTT. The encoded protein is CAISADRNTQYF.

The CDR3 bases are TGCAGTGCTAGATGGGACTCCTACGAGCAGTACTTC. Its translation: CSARWDSYEQYF. J is TRBJ2-7 and V is TRBV20-1; D is unresolved. The CDR3 covers 12 residues. V was shortened by 2 bases and J by 0 bases, with 5 bases between the two germline ends. Germline assignment: CDR1 DFQATT and CDR2 SNEGSKA (reference sequence).

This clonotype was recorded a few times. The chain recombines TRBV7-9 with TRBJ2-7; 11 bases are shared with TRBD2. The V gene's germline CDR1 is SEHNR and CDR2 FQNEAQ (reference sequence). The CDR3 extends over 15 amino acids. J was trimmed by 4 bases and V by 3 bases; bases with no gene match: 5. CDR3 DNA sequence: TGTGCCAGCAGCTTGGGGACTAGCGGCGTTTACGAGCAGTACGTC. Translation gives CASSLGTSGVYEQYV.

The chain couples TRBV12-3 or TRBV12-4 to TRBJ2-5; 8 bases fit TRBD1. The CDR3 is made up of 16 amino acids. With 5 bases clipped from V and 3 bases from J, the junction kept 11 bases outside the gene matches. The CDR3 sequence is CASSRGPGTGEETQYF. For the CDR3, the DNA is TGTGCCAGCAGTCGGGGTCCCGGGACAGGTGAAGAGACCCAGTACTTC.

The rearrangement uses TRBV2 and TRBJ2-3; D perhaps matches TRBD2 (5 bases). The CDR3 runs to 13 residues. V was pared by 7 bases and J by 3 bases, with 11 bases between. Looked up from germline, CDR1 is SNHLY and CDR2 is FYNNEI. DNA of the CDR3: TGTGCCAGCACGAGGGATGCGACAGATACGCAGTATTTT. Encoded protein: CASTRDATDTQYF. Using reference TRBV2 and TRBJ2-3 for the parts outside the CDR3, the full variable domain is EPEVTQTPSHQVTQMGQEVILRCVPISNHLYFYWYRQILGQKVEFLVSFYNNEISEKSEIFDDQFSVERPDGSNFTLKIRSTKLEDSAMYFCASTRDATDTQYFGPGTRLTVL.

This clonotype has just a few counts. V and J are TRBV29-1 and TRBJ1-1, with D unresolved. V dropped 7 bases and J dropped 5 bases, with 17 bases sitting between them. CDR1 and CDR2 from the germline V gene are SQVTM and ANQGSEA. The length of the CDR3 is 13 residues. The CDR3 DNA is TGCAGCGCCGTCTCCGCCGCGCGGACTGAAGCTTTCTTT. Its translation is CSAVSAARTEAFF.

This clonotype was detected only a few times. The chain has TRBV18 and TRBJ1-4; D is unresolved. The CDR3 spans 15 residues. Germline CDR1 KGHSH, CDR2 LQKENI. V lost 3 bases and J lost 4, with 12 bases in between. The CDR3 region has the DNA TGTGCCAGCTCACCCGAGAGGCGTGATAATGAAAAACTGTTTTTT. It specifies CASSPERRDNEKLFF.

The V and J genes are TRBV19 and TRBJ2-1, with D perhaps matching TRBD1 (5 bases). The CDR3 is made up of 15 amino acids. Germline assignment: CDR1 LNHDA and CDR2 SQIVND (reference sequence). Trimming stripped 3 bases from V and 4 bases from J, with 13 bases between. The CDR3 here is CASSMGGAGYNEQFF. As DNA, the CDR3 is TGTGCCAGTAGTATGGGTGGGGCTGGGTACAATGAGCAGTTCTTC.

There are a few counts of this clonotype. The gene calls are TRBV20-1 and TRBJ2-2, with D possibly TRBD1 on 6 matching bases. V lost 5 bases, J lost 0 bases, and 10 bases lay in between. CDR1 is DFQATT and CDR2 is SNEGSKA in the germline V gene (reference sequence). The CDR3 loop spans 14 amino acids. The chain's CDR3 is CSARRDTNTGELFF. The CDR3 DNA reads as TGCAGTGCTCGCCGGGACACGAACACCGGGGAGCTGTTTTTT.

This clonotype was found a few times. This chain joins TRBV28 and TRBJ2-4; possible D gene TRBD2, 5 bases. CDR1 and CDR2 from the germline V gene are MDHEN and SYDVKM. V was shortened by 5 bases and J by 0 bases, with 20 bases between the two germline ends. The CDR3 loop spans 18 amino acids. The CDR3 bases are TGTGCCAGCAGTATACCCGGTCAGAAGAGGGTAGCCAAAAACATTCAGTACTTC. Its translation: CASSIPGQKRVAKNIQYF. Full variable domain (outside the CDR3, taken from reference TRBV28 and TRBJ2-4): DVKVTQSSRYLVKRTGEKVFLECVQDMDHENMFWYRQDPGLGLRLIYFSYDVKMKEKGDIPEGYSVSREKKERFSLILESASTNQTSMYLCASSIPGQKRVAKNIQYFGAGTRLSVL.

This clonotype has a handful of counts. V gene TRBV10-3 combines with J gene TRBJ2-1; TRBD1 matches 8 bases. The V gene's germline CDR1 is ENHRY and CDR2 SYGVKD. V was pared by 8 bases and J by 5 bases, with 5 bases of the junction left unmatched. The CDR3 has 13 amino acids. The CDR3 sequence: CAIRSTGDNEQFF. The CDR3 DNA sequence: TGTGCCATCCGCTCGACAGGGGACAATGAGCAGTTCTTC.

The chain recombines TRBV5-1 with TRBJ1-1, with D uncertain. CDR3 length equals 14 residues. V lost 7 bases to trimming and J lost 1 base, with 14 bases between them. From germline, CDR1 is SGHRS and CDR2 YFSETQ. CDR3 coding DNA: TGCGCCAGCTCCTTCCAAGATCCGAACACTGAAGCTTTCTTT. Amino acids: CASSFQDPNTEAFF.

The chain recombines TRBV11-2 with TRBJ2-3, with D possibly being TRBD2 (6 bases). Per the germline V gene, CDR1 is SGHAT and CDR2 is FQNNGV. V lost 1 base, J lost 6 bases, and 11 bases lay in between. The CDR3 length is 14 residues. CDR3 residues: CASSLVAGPDTQYF. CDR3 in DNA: TGTGCCAGCAGCTTAGTGGCGGGACCGGATACGCAGTATTTT.

The CDR3: CASSFRAGSYEQYF. The CDR3 DNA reads TGTGCCAGCAGCTTCCGCGCGGGTTCCTACGAGCAGTACTTC. The rearrangement links TRBV6-2 or TRBV6-3 to TRBJ2-7; a possible D gene is TRBD2 (5 bases). CDR3 length: 14 amino acids. Germline CDR1 and CDR2: MNHEY and SVGEGT. With 6 bases removed from V and 1 base from J, the gap between germline ends came to 13 bases.

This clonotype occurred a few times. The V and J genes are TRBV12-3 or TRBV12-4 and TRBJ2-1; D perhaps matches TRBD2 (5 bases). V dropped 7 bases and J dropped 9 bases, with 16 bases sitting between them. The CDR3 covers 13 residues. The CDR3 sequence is CASTSSGRSEQFF. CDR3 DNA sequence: TGTGCCAGCACCTCGAGCGGCCGTTCTGAGCAGTTCTTC.

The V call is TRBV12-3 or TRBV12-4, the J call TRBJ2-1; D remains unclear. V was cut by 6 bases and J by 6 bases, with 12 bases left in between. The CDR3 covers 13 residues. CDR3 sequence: CASRPGPRNEQFF. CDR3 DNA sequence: TGTGCCAGCAGGCCCGGGCCCCGCAATGAGCAGTTCTTC.

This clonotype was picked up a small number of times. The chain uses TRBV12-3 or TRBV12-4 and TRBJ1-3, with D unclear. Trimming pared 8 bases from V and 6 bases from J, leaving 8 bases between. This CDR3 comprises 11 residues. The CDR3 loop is CASRAVNTIYF. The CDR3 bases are TGTGCCAGCCGGGCGGTAAACACCATATATTTT.

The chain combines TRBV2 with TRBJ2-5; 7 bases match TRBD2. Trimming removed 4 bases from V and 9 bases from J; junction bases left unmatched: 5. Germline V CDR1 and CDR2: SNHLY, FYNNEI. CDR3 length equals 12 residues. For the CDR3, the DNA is TGTGCCAGCAGTGCGGCCCTAGCGGCCCAGTACTTC. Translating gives CASSAALAAQYF.

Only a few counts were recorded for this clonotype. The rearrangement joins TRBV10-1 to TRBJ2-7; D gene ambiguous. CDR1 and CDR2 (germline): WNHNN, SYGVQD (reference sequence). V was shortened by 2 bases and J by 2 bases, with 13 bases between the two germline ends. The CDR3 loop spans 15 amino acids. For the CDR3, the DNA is TGCGCCAGCAGTGAGGGGCTAGGGTCTGCCTACGAGCAGTACTTC. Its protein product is CASSEGLGSAYEQYF.

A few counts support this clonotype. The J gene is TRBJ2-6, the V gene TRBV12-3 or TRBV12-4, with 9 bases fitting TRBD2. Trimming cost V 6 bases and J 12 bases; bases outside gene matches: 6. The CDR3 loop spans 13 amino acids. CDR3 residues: CASSAGGGSVLTF. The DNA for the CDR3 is TGTGCCAGCAGCGCGGGAGGGGGTAGCGTCCTGACTTTC.

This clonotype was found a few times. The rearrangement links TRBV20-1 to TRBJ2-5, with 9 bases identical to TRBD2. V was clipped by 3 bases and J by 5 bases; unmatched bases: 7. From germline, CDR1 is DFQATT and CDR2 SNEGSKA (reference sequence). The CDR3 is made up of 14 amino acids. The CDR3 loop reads CSARKSGRFETQYF. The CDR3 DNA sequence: TGCAGTGCTAGGAAAAGCGGGAGGTTCGAGACCCAGTACTTC.

CDR3 coding DNA: TGTGCCAGCAGCACAAGCGGGAGGAACCACAATGAGCAGTTCTTC. Translation gives CASSTSGRNHNEQFF. This rearrangement joins TRBV6-1 to TRBJ2-1; 9 nucleotides agree with TRBD2. J was trimmed by 5 bases and V by 6 bases; bases with no gene match: 8. The CDR3 runs to 15 residues. CDR1 MNHNS and CDR2 SASEGT come from the germline V gene.

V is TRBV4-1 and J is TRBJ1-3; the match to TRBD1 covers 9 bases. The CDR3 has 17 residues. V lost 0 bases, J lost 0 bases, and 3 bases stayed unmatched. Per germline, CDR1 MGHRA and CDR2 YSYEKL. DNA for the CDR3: TGCGCCAGCAGCCAAGAAGGACAGGGGACCTCTGGAAACACCATATATTTT. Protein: CASSQEGQGTSGNTIYF.

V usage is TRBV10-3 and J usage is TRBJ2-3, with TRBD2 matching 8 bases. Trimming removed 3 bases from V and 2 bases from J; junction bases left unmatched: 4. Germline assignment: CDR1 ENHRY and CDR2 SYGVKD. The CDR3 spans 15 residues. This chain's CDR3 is CAISDGRGATDTQYF. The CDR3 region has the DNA TGTGCCATCAGTGACGGGCGGGGGGCCACAGATACGCAGTATTTT.